Listed below are T cell receptor beta chains from one sample, sequenced in a study of Ad26.COV2.S vaccination and SARS-CoV-2 variants. Libraries were prepared by immunoSEQ multiplex PCR; TCRdb keeps only in-frame clonotypes and omits some of them. The sample contains 350,000 to 500,000 clones, 75% to 95% of which appear only once. The material was peripheral blood, obtained in a trial of Ad26.COV2.S vaccine versus placebo. These receptor sequences come from a person between 18 and 65 years old who received the Ad26.COV2.S COVID-19 vaccine or a placebo. Both conserved end residues are part of each CDR3. A D gene is named only where the DNA matches it firmly. Expanded clones are given a class, and other clones once, few, many or no size at all.

>NA|TRBJ2-7|NA|TRBV6-6
CASSRDRSSYEQYF
TGTGCCAGCAGTCGAGACAGAAGCTCCTACGAGCAGTACTTC
>NA|TRBJ1-5|TRBD1|TRBV4-1
CASSPGTGRDQPQHF
TGCGCCAGCAGCCCCGGGACAGGGCGGGATCAGCCCCAGCATTTT
>NA|TRBJ2-5|TRBD1|TRBV5-4
CASSHSRTGQETQYF
TGTGCCAGCAGTCATTCACGGACAGGCCAAGAGACCCAGTACTTC
>once|TRBJ2-1|NA|TRBV19
CASSIDGTPYNEQFF
TGTGCCAGTAGTATTGATGGGACACCATACAATGAGCAGTTCTTC
>NA|TRBJ1-2|NA|TRBV6-5
CASRPQGWYGYTF
TGTGCCAGCAGGCCCCAGGGATGGTATGGCTACACCTTC
>NA|TRBJ2-1|TRBD2|TRBV13
CASSLDQTGLGAFNEQFF
TGTGCCAGCAGCTTAGATCAGACGGGACTAGGGGCCTTTAATGAGCAGTTCTTC
>NA|TRBJ1-4|NA|TRBV14
CASSPQLGEKLFF
TGTGCCAGCAGCCCCCAGTTGGGGGAAAAACTGTTTTTT
>NA|TRBJ2-7|TRBD2|TRBV27
CASSTTSGGAYEQYF
TGTGCCAGCAGCACGACTAGCGGGGGTGCTTACGAGCAGTACTTC
>NA|TRBJ2-7|NA|TRBV4-3
CASSRDLSYEQYF
TGCGCCAGCAGCCGAGACTTATCCTACGAGCAGTACTTC
>once|TRBJ1-1|NA|TRBV28
CASSLGGGLVNTEAFF
TGTGCCAGCAGTTTGGGAGGGGGGTTGGTGAACACTGAAGCTTTCTTT
>few|TRBJ1-2|TRBD1|TRBV7-9
CASSLEGGSRYGYTF
TGTGCCAGCAGCTTGGAAGGGGGCTCGCGCTATGGCTACACCTTC
>NA|TRBJ2-1|NA|TRBV11-2
CASSSQGGEQFF
TGTGCCAGCAGCTCACAGGGAGGTGAGCAGTTCTTC
>once|TRBJ2-1|NA|TRBV20-1
CSASWKGGTYNEQFF
TGCAGTGCTAGTTGGAAGGGGGGGACCTACAATGAGCAGTTCTTC
>NA|TRBJ1-2|NA|TRBV18
CASSFNYGYTF
TGTGCCAGCTCCTTTAACTATGGCTACACCTTC